The rows below give T cell receptor beta chains drawn from one sample of a study of fetal regulatory T cell absence and autoimmunity. Here immunoSEQ multiplex PCR was the method, and the copy in TCRdb shows in-frame clones only, minus some. The data hold around 100,000 clones, with 55% to 75% observed a single time. Sequencing was carried out using pancreas tissue. These TCRs come from a male donor with IPEX syndrome. CDR3s include the opening cysteine and the closing phenylalanine or tryptophan. D genes are given only for firm matches. Size tells how often a clone was seen (once, few, many) or the class of an expanded clone, and some rows leave it out.

>TRBJ1-2|TRBD1|-|TRBV11-2
TGTGCCAGCAGCCTCCGGACAGGGCAGGGCTACACCTTC
CASSLRTGQGYTF
>TRBJ2-2|TRBD1|-|TRBV6-5
TGTGCCAGCAGACAGGGGGCCGGGGAGCTGTTTTTT
CASRQGAGELFF
>TRBJ1-2|-|few|TRBV9
TGTGCCAGCAGCGCCCACTATGGCTACACCTTC
CASSAHYGYTF
>TRBJ1-2|-|-|TRBV6-5
TGTGCCAGCAGTCCGGGACCGACTCCGAACTATGGCTACACCTTC
CASSPGPTPNYGYTF
>TRBJ2-1|-|few|TRBV6-5
TGTGCCAGCAGCCCCGGAGCAAATGAGCAGTTCTTC
CASSPGANEQFF
>TRBJ2-3|TRBD2|-|TRBV6-5
TGTGCCAGCAGTTACTCCGGGACTAGCGGGGATACGCAGTATTTT
CASSYSGTSGDTQYF
>TRBJ2-7|-|once|TRBV6-5
TGTGCCAGCAGTTTCGGGGGAGTCCCAACCTACGAGCAGTACTTC
CASSFGGVPTYEQYF
>TRBJ2-3|-|-|TRBV30
TGTGCCTGGAACCCTCACTCTAGCACAGATACGCAGTATTTT
CAWNPHSSTDTQYF
>TRBJ1-5|-|-|TRBV10-3
TGTGCCATCAGTGATGAAGGGGAGGTTCAGCCCCAGCATTTT
CAISDEGEVQPQHF
>TRBJ1-2|-|-|TRBV6-1
TGTGCCAGCAGTGAAAATAAGGCAGGGTGGTACTATGGCTACACCTTC
CASSENKAGWYYGYTF
>TRBJ2-2|-|-|TRBV9
TGTGCCAGCAGCGTAAGGAGCGCGTACGGCCGACCGAACACCGGGGAGCTGTTTTTT
CASSVRSAYGRPNTGELFF
>TRBJ2-7|-|once|TRBV28
TGTGCCAGCAGGCAAAAGGGGGAGCTCTCCTACGAGCAGTACTTC
CASRQKGELSYEQYF
>TRBJ1-5|-|-|TRBV27
TGTGCCAGCAGCCCGTATAGCAATCAGCCCCAGCATTTT
CASSPYSNQPQHF
>TRBJ2-1|-|-|TRBV30
TGTGCCTGGAGTGTACAGGACAATGAGCAGTTCTTC
CAWSVQDNEQFF
>TRBJ1-2|-|-|TRBV29-1
TGCAGCGTTGTCGGCAGGGCTAACTATGGCTACACCTTC
CSVVGRANYGYTF
>TRBJ1-1|-|-|TRBV6-1
TGTGCCAGCAGTGACATGAACACTGAAGCTTTCTTT
CASSDMNTEAFF
>TRBJ2-7|-|-|TRBV7-2
TGTGCCAGCAGCTTAGAGGGGGGCCGGTACTACGAGCAGTACTTC
CASSLEGGRYYEQYF
>TRBJ2-3|-|few|TRBV7-7
TGTGCTAGCAGCTTGATTAGAGGGGATACGCAGTATTTT
CASSLIRGDTQYF
>TRBJ2-1|TRBD2|-|TRBV9
TGTGCCAGCAGCGTAGCGGGCGGGGGGGCCGCGTACAATGAGCAGTTCTTC
CASSVAGGGAAYNEQFF